The 25 T cell receptor beta chains in this list originate from one sample, sequenced in a study of T cells in Graves' hyperthyroidism and ophthalmopathy. RNA transcripts gave rise to amplified TCR beta CDR3 regions. In the first-round RT-PCR of the TCR CDR3, the HTBI primer set was used. In TCRdb, the multiplex PCR reads were re-called with MiXCR into one record per CDR3 protein. The table includes a few hundred thousand distinct CDR3 sequences, approximately 15% detected once. Sequenced sample: blood. The receptors originated from a woman aged 40-49 years with Graves' ophthalmopathy.

The table lists this clonotype with a few counts. This sequence joins TRBV11-2 and TRBJ1-6, with TRBD1 identical over 8 bases. Looked up from germline, CDR1 is SGHAT and CDR2 is FQNNGV. After removal of 2 bases from V and 7 bases from J, the junction contained 10 bases not matched to a gene. This CDR3 has 17 amino acids. The CDR3 reads CASSLLGARGRNSPLHF. The CDR3 DNA follows: TGTGCCAGCAGCTTACTAGGGGCCAGGGGGCGGAATTCACCCCTCCACTTT.

Worth noting for this clonotype: This may be a read error: a much more frequent sequence differs by one nucleotide. V usage is TRBV2 and J usage is TRBJ2-3; possibly TRBD1 for D (5 bases). CDR1 is SNHLY, CDR2 FYNNEI, per germline. Trimming took off 10 bases at V and 3 bases at J, with 14 bases between the two ends. This CDR3 comprises 13 residues. The CDR3 sequence is CATSQGYTDTQYF. CDR3 DNA sequence: TGTGCCACCAGCCAGGGTTATACAGATACGCAGTATTTT.

The table lists this clonotype with many counts. V gene TRBV28 combines with J gene TRBJ2-7, with TRBD1 identical over 9 bases. J gave up 4 bases and V 5 bases, and 12 bases lay outside the gene matches. The CDR3 is made up of 16 amino acids. Germline CDR1 MDHEN, CDR2 SYDVKM. The CDR3 region is CASSRNPGTGLYEQYF. The CDR3 nucleotides are TGTGCCAGCAGTCGCAACCCAGGGACAGGGCTATACGAGCAGTACTTC.

This clonotype has a handful of counts. The V and J genes are TRBV7-2 and TRBJ2-5; 7 bases are shared with TRBD2. The CDR3 has 14 residues. The germline CDR1 and CDR2 sequences are SGHTA and FQGNSA. With V trimmed by 3 bases and J by 5 bases, 6 bases remained unmatched. The CDR3 here is CASSLGGGDETQYF. As DNA, the CDR3 is TGTGCCAGCAGCTTGGGGGGGGGGGATGAGACCCAGTACTTC.

This chain links TRBV18 with TRBJ2-7; maybe TRBD2 (6 bases). The CDR3 runs 15 residues. Per the germline V gene, CDR1 is KGHSH and CDR2 is LQKENI. V lost 0 bases and J 1 base, leaving 10 bases between the germline ends. For the CDR3, the DNA is TGTGCCAGCTCACCACCAAATCGGGGGTCCTACGAGCAGTACTTC. It translates to CASSPPNRGSYEQYF.

This clonotype has a count of ten or more. The chain employs TRBV12-3 or TRBV12-4 and TRBJ1-5; no reliable D call. V lost 1 base to trimming and J lost 0 bases, with 10 bases between them. This CDR3 contains 16 residues. The CDR3 DNA reads as TGTGCCAGCAGTTTAGATCGAGCCTATAGCAATCAGCCCCAGCATTTT. Amino acids: CASSLDRAYSNQPQHF.

Ten or more counts support this clonotype. This sequence joins TRBV2 and TRBJ2-3; TRBD2 matches 9 bases. V shed 4 bases, J shed 2 bases, and the junction held 4 bases outside the gene matches. Germline CDR1 is SNHLY and CDR2 is FYNNEI. The CDR3 has 15 amino acids. The CDR3 is CASSVLAGFTDTQYF. The CDR3 DNA is TGTGCCAGCAGTGTGCTAGCGGGATTCACAGATACGCAGTATTTT.

Regarding this clonotype: A much bigger clone sits one base away, suggesting this may be a read error. The conserved final phenylalanine or tryptophan is absent from the CDR3, which likely points to a read error. This chain uses TRBV15 with TRBJ2-1, with 8 positions matching TRBD1. The CDR3 is 18 amino acids. Per germline, CDR1 LNHNV and CDR2 YYDKDF (reference sequence). V lost 5 bases and J lost 2; bases outside the gene matches: 14. The CDR3 DNA reads as TGTGCCACCAGCGGCCCCAAAGACAGGGGTCGCGCCTACAATGAGCAGTTCGTC. Its protein is CATSGPKDRGRAYNEQFV.

This clonotype was detected many times. V usage is TRBV16 and J usage is TRBJ1-5; D is possibly TRBD1 (5 bases). Trimming cost V 2 bases and J 4 bases, with 12 bases left between them. Germline V CDR1 and CDR2: KGHSY, FQNENV. The CDR3 loop spans 15 amino acids. The CDR3 DNA follows: TGTGCCAGCAGCCAACCCCGGACACAGAATCAGCCCCAGCATTTT. Protein: CASSQPRTQNQPQHF. The full variable domain, its missing parts supplied by reference TRBV16 and TRBJ1-5, is GEEVAQTPKHLVRGEGQKAKLYCAPIKGHSYVFWYQQVLKNEFKFLISFQNENVFDETGMPKERFSAKCLPNSPCSLEIQATKLEDSAVYFCASSQPRTQNQPQHFGDGTRLSIL.

A note on this clonotype: A clone one base away is much larger, so this may be a read error. V is TRBV27 and J is TRBJ2-3; 8 bases match TRBD2. Looked up from germline, CDR1 is MNHEY and CDR2 is SMNVEV (reference sequence). The junction had 18 bases not matched to a gene; V was cut back by 5 bases and J by 11 bases. CDR3 size: 16 residues. This CDR3 reads CASSLYLSGSPFGQYF. As DNA, the CDR3 is TGTGCCAGCAGTCTTTACTTAAGCGGGAGCCCGTTCGGGCAGTATTTT.

This clonotype was seen many times. J is TRBJ1-2 and V is TRBV20-1; TRBD1 might be the D (6 bases). CDR1 is DFQATT, CDR2 SNEGSKA, per germline (reference sequence). Between the trimmed V and J ends, which lost 2 bases and 8 bases, there was a span of 15 bases. The CDR3 totals 13 residues. The chain's CDR3 is CSARKDSLGGYTF. CDR3 sequence (DNA): TGCAGTGCTAGAAAGGACAGTTTGGGCGGCTACACCTTC.

This clonotype was picked up one time. This sequence joins TRBV5-6 and TRBJ1-3, with TRBD1 identical over 7 bases. The J segment lost 0 bases and the V segment lost 4 bases, leaving 13 bases of the junction unmatched. Per the germline V gene, CDR1 is SGHDT and CDR2 is YYEEEE. The CDR3 spans 18 residues. The DNA of the CDR3 is TGTGCCAGCAGCCACTCTGACCTACAGGGGCACTCTGGAAACACCATATATTTT. It yields the protein CASSHSDLQGHSGNTIYF.

This clonotype has at least ten counts. The chain uses TRBV2 and TRBJ1-1, with a possible D match to TRBD1 (5 bases). The CDR3 extends over 14 amino acids. V lost 6 bases and J lost 4, with 15 bases in between. The germline V gene has CDR1 SNHLY and CDR2 FYNNEI. This CDR3 is CASRATVTVTEAFF. CDR3 sequence (DNA): TGTGCCAGCAGGGCGACAGTAACGGTCACTGAAGCTTTCTTT.

This clonotype was recorded at least ten times. The rearrangement joins TRBV7-9 to TRBJ1-1, with D unresolved. Germline V gene data show CDR1 as SEHNR and CDR2 as FQNEAQ (reference sequence). The CDR3 is 15 amino acids. V lost 5 bases, J lost 5 bases, and 18 bases lay in between. The CDR3 region is CASSHVATLGTEAFF. Written as DNA, the CDR3 is TGTGCCAGCAGCCATGTCGCGACTTTGGGTACTGAAGCTTTCTTT. Drawing the rest from reference TRBV7-9 and TRBJ1-1, the complete variable domain is DTGVSQNPRHKITKRGQNVTFRCDPISEHNRLYWYRQTLGQGPEFLTYFQNEAQLEKSRLLSDRFSAERPKGSFSTLEIQRTEQGDSAMYLCASSHVATLGTEAFFGQGTRLTVV.

Many counts were recorded for this clonotype. V is TRBV6-2 or TRBV6-3 and J is TRBJ2-7, with 9 bases matching TRBD1. Germline-derived CDR1 and CDR2 are MNHEY and SVGEGT. The CDR3 loop spans 14 amino acids. The junction had 8 bases not matched to a gene; V was cut back by 5 bases and J by 6 bases. CDR3: CASSPGQGPGEQYF. DNA for the CDR3: TGTGCCAGCAGTCCGGGACAGGGACCGGGCGAGCAGTACTTC.

This clonotype was detected ten times or more. The chain combines TRBV2 with TRBJ2-5; the match to TRBD2 covers 7 bases. With 6 bases clipped from V and 7 bases from J, the junction kept 8 bases outside the gene matches. Looked up from germline, CDR1 is SNHLY and CDR2 is FYNNEI. The CDR3 consists of 13 residues. The CDR3 sequence is CASRTTSEATQYF. Here the CDR3 DNA reads TGTGCCAGCAGAACAACTAGCGAGGCGACCCAGTACTTC.

This clonotype was detected many times. The chain employs TRBV11-3 and TRBJ1-4; tentative D call: TRBD1 (5 bases). This CDR3 is built from 16 residues. Trimming cost V 3 bases and J 4 bases, with 15 bases left between them. Germline lookup yields CDR1 SGHNT and CDR2 YENEEA. The CDR3 here is CASSLFRLQGNEKLFF. As DNA, the CDR3 is TGTGCCAGCAGCTTGTTTAGGCTCCAGGGTAATGAAAAACTGTTTTTT.

The chain uses TRBV10-2 and TRBJ1-6; unclear D gene. The CDR3 spans 13 residues. The germline V gene encodes CDR1 WSHSY and CDR2 SAAADI. Between the trimmed V and J ends, which lost 3 bases and 3 bases, there was a span of 3 bases. This CDR3 is CASSDHYNSPLHF. CDR3 DNA: TGCGCCAGCAGTGACCACTATAATTCACCCCTCCACTTT.

In this sample, this clonotype turned up many times. V usage is TRBV6-1 and J usage is TRBJ1-2, with D tentatively TRBD1 (5 bases). Germline CDR1 and CDR2: MNHNS and SASEGT. V lost 8 bases and J 0 bases, leaving 25 bases between the germline ends. The CDR3 has 18 residues. The CDR3 is CASFQTYYDSYTNYGYTF. The CDR3 DNA is TGTGCCAGCTTTCAGACCTATTACGACAGTTATACTAACTATGGCTACACCTTC.

This clonotype was counted at least ten times. The V call is TRBV29-1, the J call TRBJ2-5, with D perhaps given as TRBD1 or TRBD2 (6 bases each). Per germline, CDR1 SQVTM and CDR2 ANQGSEA. Trimming took 0 bases from V and 5 from J, leaving 13 bases between them. The CDR3 spans 14 residues. CDR3 DNA sequence: TGCAGCGTTGAAGATCGGAGGGGGTTTGAGACCCAGTACTTC. Translating it yields CSVEDRRGFETQYF.

This clonotype was counted only a few times. The chain carries TRBV9 and TRBJ1-2; D gene uncertain. This CDR3 is 14 amino acids long. The germline V and J ends were trimmed by 1 base and 8 bases, with 15 bases remaining between them. Looked up from germline, CDR1 is SGDLS and CDR2 is YYNGEE. The CDR3 nucleotides are TGTGCCAGCAGCGTATTAAAGGGCGGTGGGGGCTACACCTTC. Translating it yields CASSVLKGGGGYTF.

This clonotype was counted once. J is TRBJ1-1 and V is TRBV6-1, with D unresolved. The CDR3 sequence is 15 residues long. V lost 7 bases, J lost 11 bases, and 26 bases lay in between. CDR1 MNHNS and CDR2 SASEGT come from the germline V gene. CDR3 sequence: CASTLSGREIKGAFF. The CDR3 DNA reads as TGTGCCAGCACCCTATCAGGACGGGAGATAAAAGGGGCTTTCTTT.

This rearrangement joins TRBV15 to TRBJ2-1; weak D call: TRBD1 (5 bases). Germline CDR1 is LNHNV and CDR2 is YYDKDF (reference sequence). This CDR3 has 15 residues. With 1 base removed from V and 9 bases from J, the gap between germline ends came to 16 bases. This CDR3 reads CATSRGSQGIGEQFF. The CDR3 DNA reads as TGTGCCACCAGCAGAGGCTCTCAGGGAATCGGTGAGCAGTTCTTC.

This clonotype was observed a handful of times. The chain has TRBV13 and TRBJ2-1; tentative D call: TRBD1 (8 bases). V lost 5 bases and J lost 6, with 20 bases in between. The germline V gene encodes CDR1 PRHDT and CDR2 FYEKMQ (reference sequence). CDR3 length: 16 residues. The CDR3 DNA sequence: TGTGCCAGCAGCCCCCGCACAGGGGGGGGTGTCAATGAGCAGTTCTTC. Protein product: CASSPRTGGGVNEQFF.

The V call is TRBV7-2, the J call TRBJ1-6; 7 nucleotides align to TRBD1. V was pared by 4 bases and J by 5 bases, with 8 bases of the junction left unmatched. The length of the CDR3 is 16 residues. The germline gives CDR1 SGHTA, CDR2 FQGNSA. The CDR3: CASSSPPGQNNSPLHF. DNA for the CDR3: TGTGCCAGCAGCTCACCTCCGGGACAGAATAATTCACCCCTCCACTTT.